A single sample gave rise to the 24 T cell receptor beta chains below, sequenced in a study of metastatic and nonmetastatic thyroid tumors. The entire patient cohort was treatment-naive prior to thyroid surgery. TCRdb reassembled clones from the PCR reads with MiXCR. The repertoire consists of some 19,000 clones, with about a quarter occurring once and the leading ten covering 10%. Material: tumor tissue. The receptors come from a female donor with papillary thyroid cancer or a benign thyroid nodule (not recorded which). Some clones in this sample may be carry-over from other donors' samples.

This clone was recorded at least ten times. The rearrangement uses TRBV27 and TRBJ2-3; 12 bases are shared with TRBD2. Germline V gene lookup returns CDR1 MNHEY and CDR2 SMNVEV (reference sequence). CDR3 length equals 17 residues. V was pared by 6 bases and J by 3 bases, with 10 bases of the junction left unmatched. The CDR3 loop is CASSLTWLAGGTDTQYF. DNA for the CDR3: TGTGCCAGCAGCTTAACTTGGCTAGCGGGAGGGACAGATACGCAGTATTTT.

The chain uses TRBV12-3 or TRBV12-4 and TRBJ1-1; no clear D gene. V lost 1 base and J lost 0, with 6 bases in between. The CDR3 runs to 14 residues. The CDR3: CASSLGGMNTEAFF. The CDR3 DNA reads TGTGCCAGCAGTTTAGGCGGAATGAACACTGAAGCTTTCTTT.

The chain joins TRBV6-2 or TRBV6-3 to TRBJ1-1, with 10 bases matching TRBD1. J lost 1 base, V lost 0 bases, and 2 bases had no gene match. Germline assignment: CDR1 MNHEY and CDR2 SVGEGT. The CDR3 extends over 16 amino acids. The CDR3: CASSYSRTGGNTEAFF. The CDR3 nucleotides are TGTGCCAGCAGTTACTCCCGGACAGGGGGGAACACTGAAGCTTTCTTT.

V is TRBV20-1 and J is TRBJ2-7; no firm D call. From germline, CDR1 is DFQATT and CDR2 SNEGSKA (reference sequence). The CDR3 runs to 13 residues. Trimming removed 5 bases from V and 4 bases from J, with 15 bases in between. CDR3 protein: CSAPISGVYEQYF. The CDR3 nucleotides are TGCAGTGCTCCTATAAGTGGGGTGTACGAGCAGTACTTC.

This clone was seen ten or more times. This rearrangement joins TRBV20-1 to TRBJ2-6; D uncertain. Germline lookup yields CDR1 DFQATT and CDR2 SNEGSKA (reference sequence). Deletions cut 7 bases from V and 0 bases from J, with 7 bases between. CDR3 length: 13 amino acids. CDR3 protein: CSVWSSGANVLTF. Written as DNA, the CDR3 is TGCAGTGTTTGGAGCTCTGGGGCCAACGTCCTGACTTTC.

By its share, this clone is medium-sized (0.01 to 0.1%). The chain combines TRBV18 with TRBJ2-5; D may be TRBD1 (5 bases). Germline V gene sequence: CDR1 KGHSH, CDR2 LQKENI. V lost 3 bases to trimming and J lost 3 bases, with 8 bases between them. The CDR3 extends over 13 amino acids. CDR3: CASSPDSKETQYF. The CDR3 nucleotides are TGTGCCAGCTCACCTGACAGTAAAGAGACCCAGTACTTC.

This clone was seen ten or more times. Being one base from a much bigger clone, this may be a read error. The chain couples TRBV19 to TRBJ2-7, with 7 bases identical to TRBD1. This CDR3 is built from 14 residues. In germline, CDR1 is LNHDA, CDR2 SQIVND (reference sequence). The DNA for the CDR3 is TGTGCCAGTAGTGGGACAGTTAGCTCCTACAAGCAGTACTTC. The encoded protein is CASSGTVSSYKQYF.

This clone appeared a single time. CDR3 in amino acids: CASSFWTANNEQFF. The CDR3 DNA reads as TGTGCCAGCAGCTTTTGGACAGCGAACAATGAGCAGTTCTTC. The chain has TRBV5-8 and TRBJ2-1, with a weak D call TRBD1 (6 bases). Germline V gene sequence: CDR1 SGHTS, CDR2 YDEGEE. V dropped 2 bases and J dropped 5 bases, with 11 bases sitting between them. CDR3 size: 14 residues.

The chain couples TRBV7-8 to TRBJ2-4; D call uncertain. From germline, CDR1 is SGHVS and CDR2 FQNEAQ. Trimming took off 2 bases at V and 5 bases at J, with 10 bases between the two ends. The CDR3 loop spans 14 amino acids. The CDR3, as DNA: TGTGCCAGCAGCTTATTCGTTTCAGAAAACATTCAGTACTTC. This sequence encodes CASSLFVSENIQYF.

The genes are TRBV4-3 and TRBJ1-2; unclear D gene. CDR1 is LGHNA and CDR2 is YSLEER in the germline V gene. The CDR3 is 15 amino acids. Trimming took 0 bases from V and 4 from J, leaving 12 bases between them. CDR3 residues: CASSQDQDGIYGYTF. Here the CDR3 DNA reads TGCGCCAGCAGCCAAGACCAAGACGGGATCTATGGCTACACCTTC.

This clone was seen repeatedly, ten times or more. The V call is TRBV18, the J call TRBJ1-1; no clear D. V shed 3 bases and J shed 5 bases, with 13 bases lying between them. Looked up from germline, CDR1 is KGHSH and CDR2 is LQKENI. The CDR3 sequence is 14 residues long. DNA for the CDR3: TGTGCCAGCTCACCCGCGTCACGGCAAACTGAAGCTTTCTTT. Encoded protein: CASSPASRQTEAFF.

The rearrangement uses TRBV20-1 and TRBJ2-1; TRBD1 matches at 7 bases. This CDR3 has 15 residues. Germline-derived CDR1 and CDR2 are DFQATT and SNEGSKA (reference sequence). V gave up 0 bases and J gave up 9 bases; unmatched junction bases: 11. CDR3 sequence (DNA): TGCAGTGCTAGAGATACGACAGGGCTGGGAAGTGAGCAGTTCTTC. Translating gives CSARDTTGLGSEQFF.

The sample holds many counts of this clone. The chain is built from TRBV18 and TRBJ1-5, with D tentatively TRBD1 (5 bases). The CDR3 has 12 residues. Germline V lookup: CDR1 KGHSH, CDR2 LQKENI. Trimming removed 6 bases from V and 6 bases from J, with 9 bases in between. CDR3 sequence reads: CASSQGTQPQHF. The CDR3 DNA is TGTGCCAGCTCCCAGGGAACTCAGCCCCAGCATTTT.

A note on this clone: A read error may explain this, as a much larger clone is one base away. The chain is built from TRBV10-1 and TRBJ2-3, with unresolved D. The CDR3 consists of 13 residues. V shed 7 bases and J shed 4 bases, with 12 bases lying between them. The germline gives CDR1 WNHNN, CDR2 SYGVQD (reference sequence). CDR3 region: CASIDGVSDTQYF. The CDR3 coding sequence is TGCGCCAGCATTGATGGGGTTTCAGATACGCAGTATTTT.

V and J are TRBV7-6 and TRBJ2-7; TRBD2 aligns across 7 bases. This CDR3 spans 15 amino acids. V lost 5 bases to trimming and J lost 1 base; unmatched junction nucleotides: 8. The germline CDR1 and CDR2 sequences are SGHVS and FNYEAQ. CDR3 coding DNA: TGTGCCAGCAGCCCCGGTGGGGGGGGGTCCTACGAGCAGTACTTC. Its protein product is CASSPGGGGSYEQYF. The complete variable domain, with remaining parts taken from reference TRBV7-6 and TRBJ2-7, reads GAGVSQSPRYKVTKRGQDVALRCDPISGHVSLYWYRQALGQGPEFLTYFNYEAQQDKSGLPNDRFSAERPEGSISTLTIQRTEQRDSAMYRCASSPGGGGSYEQYFGPGTRLTVT.

At least ten counts were recorded for this clone. The chain is built from TRBV28 and TRBJ2-2; D unclear. The CDR3 covers 12 residues. Trimming pared 7 bases from V and 4 bases from J, leaving 7 bases between. Germline V gene lookup returns CDR1 MDHEN and CDR2 SYDVKM. The CDR3: CASKKFTGELFF. As DNA, the CDR3 is TGTGCCAGCAAGAAGTTCACCGGGGAGCTGTTTTTT.

This clone was recorded many times. The rearrangement links TRBV28 to TRBJ2-4, with 7 nucleotides matching TRBD1. V was pared by 11 bases and J by 2 bases, with 6 bases of the junction left unmatched. CDR1 is MDHEN and CDR2 is SYDVKM in the germline V gene. There are 13 residues in the CDR3. CDR3 region: CAVRQGTKNIQYF. In DNA, the CDR3 is TGTGCCGTACGACAGGGAACCAAAAACATTCAGTACTTC.

This clone is classed as medium-sized. The chain links TRBV6-1 to TRBJ2-1; TRBD2 aligns across 10 bases. CDR3 length: 15 residues. V was clipped by 4 bases and J by 3 bases; unmatched bases: 3. Germline CDR1 MNHNS, CDR2 SASEGT. CDR3 DNA: TGTGCCAGCAGTGTAACTAGCGGGAACTACAATGAGCAGTTCTTC. It yields the protein CASSVTSGNYNEQFF.

This clone appeared many times. V usage is TRBV19 and J usage is TRBJ1-6, with D possibly TRBD1 on 5 matching bases. The ends were cut back, 3 bases at V and 0 bases at J, with 15 bases in the middle. The germline V gene encodes CDR1 LNHDA and CDR2 SQIVND (reference sequence). This CDR3 has 18 residues. This CDR3 is CASSIGTDKSSYNSPLHF. CDR3 sequence (DNA): TGTGCCAGTAGTATCGGGACGGACAAAAGCTCCTATAATTCACCCCTCCACTTT.

This clone is termed medium-sized (0.01 to 0.1%). This chain connects TRBV25-1 to TRBJ2-2; 9 bases line up with TRBD2. V trimming: 1 base; J trimming: 3 bases; junction bases outside the gene matches: 0. The CDR3 runs to 15 residues. CDR1 is MGHDK, CDR2 SYGVNS, per germline. The DNA of the CDR3 is TGTGCCAGCAGTGAATTAGCGGGAGACACCGGGGAGCTGTTTTTT. This gives the protein CASSELAGDTGELFF.

This clone has at least ten counts. The chain couples TRBV18 to TRBJ1-1; D is unclear. CDR3 length: 14 residues. Germline values: CDR1 KGHSH, CDR2 LQKENI. V was pared by 2 bases and J by 1 base, with 8 bases between. The CDR3 bases are TGTGCCAGCTCACCAATTACAAGGAACACTGAAGCTTTCTTT. Translating gives CASSPITRNTEAFF.

The V gene is TRBV6-2 or TRBV6-3, the J gene TRBJ2-7, with TRBD2 identical over 8 bases. This CDR3 contains 18 residues. Per the germline V gene, CDR1 is MNHEY and CDR2 is SVGEGT. Trimming removed 5 bases from V and 7 bases from J; junction bases left unmatched: 22. CDR3 protein: CASSTRGSKAGAGGEQYF. The CDR3 DNA reads TGTGCCAGCAGTACTCGTGGCTCAAAAGCGGGAGCAGGTGGAGAGCAGTACTTC.

The chain employs TRBV5-4 and TRBJ2-3; 8 positions agree with TRBD2. The CDR3 has 17 amino acids. Trimming took 6 bases from V and 0 from J; bases not matched to a gene: 12. The germline CDR1 and CDR2 sequences are SGHNT and YYREEE (reference sequence). The CDR3 coding sequence is TGTGCCAGCATCTTCAGACTAGCGTCCCGGAGCACAGATACGCAGTATTTT. Amino acids: CASIFRLASRSTDTQYF. The variable domain in full, with the rest retrieved from reference TRBV5-4 and TRBJ2-3, is ETGVTQSPTHLIKTRGQQVTLRCSSQSGHNTVSWYQQALGQGPQFIFQYYREEENGRGNFPPRFSGLQFPNYSSELNVNALELDDSALYLCASIFRLASRSTDTQYFGPGTRLTVL.

Note on this clone: A much larger clone lies a single base off, so this may be a read error. Distinct nucleotide sequences in the sample also encode this CDR3. CDR3 sequence: CASGLSGGARGGELFF. DNA for the CDR3: TGTGCTAGTGGCTTGAGCGGGGGCGCAAGGGGCGGGGAGCTGTTTTTT. The chain is built from TRBV12-5 and TRBJ2-2, with TRBD2 identical over 8 bases. V shed 6 bases, J shed 7 bases, and the junction held 13 bases outside the gene matches. The CDR3 runs 16 residues. Germline CDR1 LGHNT, CDR2 FRNRAP.